A selection of T cell receptor beta chains follows, all from one sample in a study of blood T cell repertoires in COVID-19. Repertoires were generated with immunoSEQ multiplex PCR, while TCRdb's copy carries only in-frame clones and drops some. The sample gives about 480,000 clones, 88% of which show up once; approximately 12% is in the top ten. Sequenced input: peripheral blood. All receptors derive from a woman aged 50 to 60 with COVID-19, enrolled during active disease. CDR3s include the opening cysteine and the closing phenylalanine or tryptophan. The D gene is left open where the match is weak. Expanded clones are given a class, and other clones once, few, many or no size at all.

clone size: .; J gene: TRBJ2-7; V gene: TRBV10-3; D gene: TRBD2; CDR3 DNA: TGTGCCATCAGTGGTAGCGGGGGGGTACTTACGGAGCAGTACTTC; CDR3 protein: CAISGSGGVLTEQYF
clone size: .; J gene: TRBJ1-2; V gene: TRBV2; D gene: TRBD1; CDR3 DNA: TGTGCCAGCACCCCCGGGACAGGGGTGCATGGCTACACCTTC; CDR3 protein: CASTPGTGVHGYTF
clone size: .; J gene: TRBJ2-2; V gene: TRBV7-7; D gene: .; CDR3 DNA: TGTGCCAGCAGGGAGACAGCGAACACCGGGGAGCTGTTTTTT; CDR3 protein: CASRETANTGELFF
clone size: .; J gene: TRBJ1-1; V gene: TRBV18; D gene: .; CDR3 DNA: TGTGCCAGCTCACCGGTAGAGAACACTGAAGCTTTCTTT; CDR3 protein: CASSPVENTEAFF
clone size: .; J gene: TRBJ2-7; V gene: TRBV27; D gene: TRBD1; CDR3 DNA: TGTGCCAGCAGTTTCGGGGCAGGGGGCTACGAGCAGTACTTC; CDR3 protein: CASSFGAGGYEQYF
clone size: .; J gene: TRBJ1-3; V gene: TRBV11-2; D gene: .; CDR3 DNA: TGTGCCAGCAGCTTAGTAGTGCAGGCTTTCTCTGGAAACACCATATATTTT; CDR3 protein: CASSLVVQAFSGNTIYF
clone size: .; J gene: TRBJ2-3; V gene: TRBV9; D gene: .; CDR3 DNA: TGTGCCAGCAGCGTAGGTACAGTTGGTGACACAGATACGCAGTATTTT; CDR3 protein: CASSVGTVGDTDTQYF
clone size: once; J gene: TRBJ2-7; V gene: TRBV7-9; D gene: TRBD1; CDR3 DNA: TGTGCCAGCAGCATCGGGACAGGTCGCTACGAGCAGTACTTC; CDR3 protein: CASSIGTGRYEQYF
clone size: .; J gene: TRBJ2-1; V gene: TRBV18; D gene: .; CDR3 DNA: TGTGCCAGCTCACCGGACAAGAGGAAGAGGAATGAGCAGTTCTTC; CDR3 protein: CASSPDKRKRNEQFF
clone size: .; J gene: TRBJ2-1; V gene: TRBV14; D gene: .; CDR3 DNA: TGTGCCTCCCAGGACAGCCTTAACAATGAGCAGTTCTTC; CDR3 protein: CASQDSLNNEQFF
clone size: .; J gene: TRBJ1-1; V gene: TRBV7-2; D gene: .; CDR3 DNA: TGTGCCAGCAGCTTAGCTAAGCGGCGTCTGAACACTGAAGCTTTCTTT; CDR3 protein: CASSLAKRRLNTEAFF
clone size: .; J gene: TRBJ2-7; V gene: TRBV30; D gene: TRBD1; CDR3 DNA: TGTGCCTGGAGTCCATTTTCAGGGGGTGAGGAGTACTTC; CDR3 protein: CAWSPFSGGEEYF
clone size: .; J gene: TRBJ1-1; V gene: TRBV9; D gene: TRBD1; CDR3 DNA: TGTGCCAGCAACTCAGGGGGCGGTACTGAAGCTTTCTTT; CDR3 protein: CASNSGGGTEAFF
clone size: .; J gene: TRBJ1-2; V gene: TRBV7-2; D gene: .; CDR3 DNA: TGTGCCAGCAGCCTCGACAGGTCTGGCTACACCTTC; CDR3 protein: CASSLDRSGYTF
clone size: .; J gene: TRBJ2-1; V gene: TRBV5-1; D gene: TRBD1; CDR3 DNA: TGCGCCAGCAGACCCGGACAGGTTTACAATGAGCAGTTCTTC; CDR3 protein: CASRPGQVYNEQFF
clone size: few; J gene: TRBJ1-3; V gene: TRBV5-1; D gene: .; CDR3 DNA: TGCGCCAGCAGCAAAACTCAGGGGCCTGGAAACACCATATATTTT; CDR3 protein: CASSKTQGPGNTIYF
clone size: .; J gene: TRBJ1-6; V gene: TRBV28; D gene: .; CDR3 DNA: TGTGCCAGCAACGGGAAGCCCAATTCACCCCTCCACTTT; CDR3 protein: CASNGKPNSPLHF
clone size: .; J gene: TRBJ2-7; V gene: TRBV2; D gene: .; CDR3 DNA: TGTGCCAGCAGTGTTGGACTCTCGCACGAGCAGTACTTC; CDR3 protein: CASSVGLSHEQYF
clone size: .; J gene: TRBJ1-2; V gene: TRBV9; D gene: TRBD1; CDR3 DNA: TGTGCCAGCAGCGTAAATTTCGGGACAGGGACCAACTATGGCTACACCTTC; CDR3 protein: CASSVNFGTGTNYGYTF
clone size: .; J gene: TRBJ1-5; V gene: TRBV5-6; D gene: .; CDR3 DNA: TGTGCCAGCAGCCACGCGGGGGACCCCAATCAGCCCCAGCATTTT; CDR3 protein: CASSHAGDPNQPQHF
clone size: .; J gene: TRBJ2-1; V gene: TRBV18; D gene: TRBD2; CDR3 DNA: TGTGCCAGCTCCCCCTCCCTAGCGGGGGCCTACAATGAGCAGTTCTTC; CDR3 protein: CASSPSLAGAYNEQFF
clone size: .; J gene: TRBJ1-1; V gene: TRBV5-6; D gene: .; CDR3 DNA: TGTGCCAGCAGCTTGTCGGGGGGAGGTATACACACTGAAGCTTTCTTT; CDR3 protein: CASSLSGGGIHTEAFF
clone size: .; J gene: TRBJ1-1; V gene: TRBV2; D gene: .; CDR3 DNA: TGTGCCAGCAGTCTCGGGGGGGGATGGACTGAAGCTTTCTTT; CDR3 protein: CASSLGGGWTEAFF
clone size: .; J gene: TRBJ1-2; V gene: TRBV7-2; D gene: .; CDR3 DNA: TGTGCCAGCAGCTTAGAGCGAGCTTCTACGAATGGCTACACCTTC; CDR3 protein: CASSLERASTNGYTF
clone size: .; J gene: TRBJ2-1; V gene: TRBV4-1; D gene: TRBD2; CDR3 DNA: TGCGCCAGCAGCCACGGGGCACTAGCGGGGGCCCGGAGCTCCTACAATGAGCAGTTCTTC; CDR3 protein: CASSHGALAGARSSYNEQFF
clone size: once; J gene: TRBJ2-5; V gene: TRBV20-1; D gene: TRBD2; CDR3 DNA: TGCAGTGCTAGTTTCGGGGGGTACCAAGAGACCCAGTACTTC; CDR3 protein: CSASFGGYQETQYF
clone size: .; J gene: TRBJ1-2; V gene: TRBV5-4; D gene: TRBD1; CDR3 DNA: TGTGCCAGCAGCTTACAGGGGGGGCATGGCTACACCTTC; CDR3 protein: CASSLQGGHGYTF
clone size: .; J gene: TRBJ1-2; V gene: TRBV12-3/TRBV12-4; D gene: .; CDR3 DNA: TGTGCCAGCAGTTTGACCGTAGGGGATGGCTACACCTTC; CDR3 protein: CASSLTVGDGYTF
clone size: .; J gene: TRBJ2-4; V gene: TRBV9; D gene: TRBD1; CDR3 DNA: TGTGCCAGCAGCCTCAATACAGGGGACAACATTCAGTACTTC; CDR3 protein: CASSLNTGDNIQYF
clone size: .; J gene: TRBJ1-3; V gene: TRBV7-2; D gene: .; CDR3 DNA: TGTGCCAGCAGCTCTTTTGTAAAAAACACCATATATTTT; CDR3 protein: CASSSFVKNTIYF
clone size: few; J gene: TRBJ1-5; V gene: TRBV4-2; D gene: .; CDR3 DNA: TGTGCCAGCAGCCAAGATCTCGTGGGCGAGCCCCAGCATTTT; CDR3 protein: CASSQDLVGEPQHF
clone size: .; J gene: TRBJ1-1; V gene: TRBV21-1; D gene: .; CDR3 DNA: TGTGCCAGCAGCAGTCAAATGAACACTGAAGCTTTCTTT; CDR3 protein: CASSSQMNTEAFF
clone size: once; J gene: TRBJ2-2; V gene: TRBV10-3; D gene: TRBD1; CDR3 DNA: TGTGCCATGGGGAAAACAGGGGACACCGGGGAGCTGTTTTTT; CDR3 protein: CAMGKTGDTGELFF